The next 25 T cell receptor beta chains were all read from a single sample in a study of blood T cell repertoires in COVID-19. TCRdb's table, derived via immunoSEQ multiplex PCR, lists solely in-frame clones and lacks some. The sample holds 180,000 or so clones; about 90% are singletons and the top ten take 1.5% to 2%. Sequencing was carried out using peripheral blood. The receptor source for this set is a man aged 18 to 30 with active or convalescent COVID-19.

This clone was recorded many times. This chain links TRBV29-1 with TRBJ2-3; TRBD2 matches at 7 bases. There are 16 residues in the CDR3. Germline trimming cut 4 bases from V and 0 bases from J; bases unmatched to any gene: 10. CDR1 SQVTM and CDR2 ANQGSEA come from the germline V gene. CDR3 DNA sequence: TGCAGCGTTGTAGGGATGAGCGGGACTAGCACAGATACGCAGTATTTT. As protein: CSVVGMSGTSTDTQYF.

This chain uses TRBV7-8 with TRBJ2-5; 7 bases align to TRBD2. This CDR3 has 14 residues. The germline V gene encodes CDR1 SGHVS and CDR2 FQNEAQ. The V segment lost 5 bases and the J segment 3 bases; nucleotides outside the gene matches: 6. The CDR3 DNA is TGTGCCAGCAGCCCCAGCGGGACCAAAGAGACCCAGTACTTC. Amino acids: CASSPSGTKETQYF. Based on the CDR3 plus reference TRBV7-8 and TRBJ2-5, the full variable domain is GAGVSQSPRYKVAKRGQDVALRCDPISGHVSLFWYQQALGQGPEFLTYFQNEAQLDKSGLPSDRFFAERPEGSVSTLKIQRTQQEDSAVYLCASSPSGTKETQYFGPGTRLLVL.

The chain uses TRBV30 and TRBJ1-4; no definite D call. Between the trimmed V and J ends, which lost 0 bases and 6 bases, there was a span of 11 bases. This CDR3 contains 14 residues. CDR1 and CDR2 (germline): GTSNPN, SVGIG (reference sequence). The chain's CDR3 is CAWSVWQRDEKLFF. The DNA of the CDR3 is TGTGCCTGGAGTGTATGGCAGAGGGATGAAAAACTGTTTTTT.

CDR3 sequence reads: CASSLTGETQYF. For the CDR3, the DNA is TGTGCCAGCAGCTTGACAGGAGAGACCCAGTACTTC. This sequence joins TRBV13 and TRBJ2-5, with D possibly TRBD1 on 6 matching bases. This CDR3 contains 12 residues. The V gene's germline CDR1 is PRHDT and CDR2 FYEKMQ (reference sequence). The V gene lost 3 bases and the J gene lost 4 bases, with 6 bases spanning the gap.

The rearrangement uses TRBV11-2 and TRBJ2-6, with 8 nucleotides matching TRBD1. The CDR3 length is 17 residues. Germline CDR1 and CDR2: SGHAT and FQNNGV. Trimming at V came to 2 bases and at J to 2 bases, leaving 5 bases not matched to a gene. Here the CDR3 DNA reads TGTGCCAGCAGCTTACGGACAGGGCTCCCTGGGGCCAACGTCCTGACTTTC. Its translation is CASSLRTGLPGANVLTF. The variable domain in full, with the rest retrieved from reference TRBV11-2 and TRBJ2-6, is EAGVAQSPRYKIIEKRQSVAFWCNPISGHATLYWYQQILGQGPKLLIQFQNNGVVDDSQLPKDRFSAERLKGVDSTLKIQPAKLEDSAVYLCASSLRTGLPGANVLTFGAGSRLTVL.

The V call is TRBV7-8, the J call TRBJ2-3; 9 bases line up with TRBD2. V lost 5 bases and J lost 4; bases outside the gene matches: 7. CDR3 length: 15 residues. Germline V gene sequence: CDR1 SGHVS, CDR2 FQNEAQ. The CDR3 spells CASSTGTSFPDTQYF. CDR3 sequence (DNA): TGTGCCAGCAGCACCGGGACTAGCTTCCCAGATACGCAGTATTTT. Full variable domain (outside the CDR3, taken from reference TRBV7-8 and TRBJ2-3): GAGVSQSPRYKVAKRGQDVALRCDPISGHVSLFWYQQALGQGPEFLTYFQNEAQLDKSGLPSDRFFAERPEGSVSTLKIQRTQQEDSAVYLCASSTGTSFPDTQYFGPGTRLTVL.

The chain carries TRBV29-1 and TRBJ2-3; D remains ambiguous. The germline V and J ends were trimmed by 4 bases and 6 bases, with 14 bases remaining between them. Germline CDR1 is SQVTM and CDR2 is ANQGSEA. This CDR3 contains 13 residues. This CDR3 is CSVGNMQSDTQYF. CDR3 nucleotides: TGCAGCGTTGGAAACATGCAATCCGATACGCAGTATTTT.

CDR3 sequence reads: CASRMGLAVYNEQFF. Written as DNA, the CDR3 is TGTGCCAGTCGGATGGGACTAGCGGTTTACAATGAGCAGTTCTTC. The chain couples TRBV6-5 to TRBJ2-1; the match to TRBD2 covers 11 bases. Per germline, CDR1 MNHEY and CDR2 SVGAGI. CDR3 length equals 15 residues. The V and J ends lost 9 bases and 4 bases, in that order; junction bases with no gene match: 8.

This sequence joins TRBV19 and TRBJ1-2; unclear D gene. CDR1 and CDR2 (germline): LNHDA, SQIVND (reference sequence). This CDR3 has 15 residues. Trimming removed 4 bases from V and 0 bases from J, with 12 bases in between. CDR3: CASSNGPRPNYGYTF. DNA for the CDR3: TGTGCCAGTAGTAATGGGCCTCGCCCTAACTATGGCTACACCTTC.

V gene TRBV6-5 combines with J gene TRBJ1-1; D unresolved. Germline V lookup: CDR1 MNHEY, CDR2 SVGAGI. Trimming took off 4 bases at V and 0 bases at J, with 6 bases between the two ends. The CDR3 has 13 residues. CDR3 amino acids: CASSLQMNTEAFF. CDR3 in DNA: TGTGCCAGCAGTTTACAGATGAACACTGAAGCTTTCTTT.

This rearrangement joins TRBV2 to TRBJ2-1, with 8 bases aligning to TRBD1. This CDR3 spans 17 amino acids. The germline gives CDR1 SNHLY, CDR2 FYNNEI. V gave up 6 bases and J gave up 1 base; unmatched junction bases: 11. The CDR3 DNA follows: TGTGCCAGCAGGCTAGGACAGGGAGCCGGATCCTACAATGAGCAGTTCTTC. Translating gives CASRLGQGAGSYNEQFF.

The rearrangement uses TRBV2 and TRBJ1-6, with D possibly being TRBD1 (6 bases). Germline loops: CDR1 SNHLY, CDR2 FYNNEI. The CDR3 covers 13 residues. Trimming cost V 3 bases and J 14 bases, with 14 bases left between them. This CDR3 reads CASSENRESSLHF. The CDR3 nucleotides are TGTGCCAGCAGTGAGAACAGGGAGTCGTCCCTCCACTTT.

The chain has TRBV6-1 and TRBJ1-5; D is perhaps TRBD1 (6 bases). The length of the CDR3 is 15 residues. V was cut by 3 bases and J by 3 bases, with 12 bases left in between. Germline V gene data show CDR1 as MNHNS and CDR2 as SASEGT. As DNA, the CDR3 is TGTGCCAGCAGTGATTTAGACAGGTACAATCAGCCCCAGCATTTT. Amino acid sequence: CASSDLDRYNQPQHF.

The rearrangement links TRBV5-1 to TRBJ1-1; D not certain. The CDR3 totals 14 residues. Germline CDR1 reads SGHRS; CDR2 reads YFSETQ. With 4 bases removed from V and 1 base from J, the gap between germline ends came to 11 bases. In DNA, the CDR3 is TGCGCCAGCAGCGTAACGTCCGGGAACACTGAAGCTTTCTTT. Amino acids: CASSVTSGNTEAFF.

The table lists this clone with a count of one. The chain recombines TRBV6-6 with TRBJ1-3; 10 nucleotides align to TRBD1. Trimming removed 5 bases from V and 0 bases from J; junction bases left unmatched: 7. The CDR3 is 17 residues long. CDR1 is MNHNY, CDR2 SVGAGI, per germline (reference sequence). CDR3 coding DNA: TGTGCCAGCAGTCCTCGGACAGGGGGAAACTCTGGAAACACCATATATTTT. It encodes CASSPRTGGNSGNTIYF.

This clone was counted a single time. The rearrangement joins TRBV2 to TRBJ1-2, with TRBD1 identical over 7 bases. Per the germline V gene, CDR1 is SNHLY and CDR2 is FYNNEI. After removal of 8 bases from V and 1 base from J, the junction contained 7 bases not matched to a gene. This CDR3 is built from 14 residues. CDR3 nucleotide sequence: TGTGCCAGCCGGTTCAGGGGGTTTAACTATGGCTACACCTTC. Translation: CASRFRGFNYGYTF.

V and J are TRBV7-6 and TRBJ2-1; no reliable D call. This CDR3 is 10 amino acids long. V was shortened by 1 base and J by 12 bases, with 4 bases between the two germline ends. CDR1 is SGHVS and CDR2 is FNYEAQ in the germline V gene. The CDR3 region is CASSLGRQFF. The CDR3 bases are TGTGCCAGCAGCTTAGGTAGGCAGTTCTTC. Combining the CDR3 with reference TRBV7-6 and TRBJ2-1 gives the whole variable domain GAGVSQSPRYKVTKRGQDVALRCDPISGHVSLYWYRQALGQGPEFLTYFNYEAQQDKSGLPNDRFSAERPEGSISTLTIQRTEQRDSAMYRCASSLGRQFFGPGTRLTVL.

The chain links TRBV7-9 to TRBJ1-1, with D possibly being TRBD1 (5 bases). V was clipped by 2 bases and J by 0 bases, with 10 bases between them. This CDR3 contains 15 residues. Germline CDR1 SEHNR, CDR2 FQNEAQ (reference sequence). In nucleotides, the CDR3 is TGTGCCAGCAGCTTAATGCGGGGCGTGAACACTGAAGCTTTCTTT. Translated: CASSLMRGVNTEAFF. The complete variable domain, with remaining parts taken from reference TRBV7-9 and TRBJ1-1, reads DTGVSQNPRHKITKRGQNVTFRCDPISEHNRLYWYRQTLGQGPEFLTYFQNEAQLEKSRLLSDRFSAERPKGSFSTLEIQRTEQGDSAMYLCASSLMRGVNTEAFFGQGTRLTVV.

The V gene is TRBV7-9, the J gene TRBJ1-2, with D tentatively TRBD1 (5 bases). V shed 4 bases and J shed 2 bases, with 5 bases lying between them. CDR1 is SEHNR, CDR2 FQNEAQ, per germline (reference sequence). This CDR3 is 12 amino acids long. The CDR3 nucleotides read TGTGCCAGCAGCTCAGGGAACTATGGCTACACCTTC. Translated: CASSSGNYGYTF.

This chain connects TRBV12-5 to TRBJ1-1; no definite D call. Trimming cost V 3 bases and J 5 bases, with 10 bases left between them. CDR1 is LGHNT and CDR2 is FRNRAP in the germline V gene. CDR3 length equals 13 residues. The CDR3 is CASGFWGGTEAFF. DNA of the CDR3: TGTGCTAGTGGTTTCTGGGGAGGAACTGAAGCTTTCTTT.

This chain joins TRBV2 and TRBJ2-7, with D possibly matching TRBD1 (7 bases). Germline-derived CDR1 and CDR2 are SNHLY and FYNNEI. This CDR3 has 13 amino acids. The V and J ends lost 4 bases and 5 bases respectively, with 12 bases between them. This CDR3 is CASSVSGGNEQYF. For the CDR3, the DNA is TGTGCCAGCAGTGTATCAGGGGGGAACGAGCAGTACTTC.

This sequence joins TRBV7-2 and TRBJ1-1, with a possible D match to TRBD1 (6 bases). The CDR3 consists of 16 residues. Germline V gives CDR1 SGHTA, CDR2 FQGNSA. Trimming stripped 1 base from V and 3 bases from J, with 15 bases between. CDR3 sequence reads: CASSLGSGAGYTEAFF. Here the CDR3 DNA reads TGTGCCAGCAGCTTAGGGTCAGGGGCTGGTTACACTGAAGCTTTCTTT.

This sequence joins TRBV14 and TRBJ2-3; 12 nucleotides line up with TRBD2. Germline V gene sequence: CDR1 SGHDN, CDR2 FVKESK. V lost 4 bases, J lost 3 bases, and 5 bases stayed unmatched. This CDR3 is built from 16 residues. The CDR3 region has the DNA TGTGCCAGCAGCCCCCATCTAGCGGGAGGGACAGATACGCAGTATTTT. It specifies CASSPHLAGGTDTQYF.

This chain uses TRBV19 with TRBJ2-1; D gene unclear. The V and J ends lost 6 bases and 7 bases respectively, with 7 bases between them. The CDR3 extends over 11 amino acids. Germline V gene data show CDR1 as LNHDA and CDR2 as SQIVND (reference sequence). Here the CDR3 reads CASRNRNEQFF. Here the CDR3 DNA reads TGTGCCAGTAGAAATCGGAATGAGCAGTTCTTC.

The chain employs TRBV5-1 and TRBJ1-1; 8 bases map to TRBD1. Trimming removed 2 bases from V and 4 bases from J; junction bases left unmatched: 7. CDR3 length: 15 amino acids. The germline gives CDR1 SGHRS, CDR2 YFSETQ. The CDR3 DNA is TGCGCCAGCAGCTTACTACAGGGGGGAGTCACTGAAGCTTTCTTT. Translated, it gives CASSLLQGGVTEAFF.